This T cell receptor beta chain originates from a study of OX40 agonist ivuxolimab in advanced cancers. With regard to the full study: The costimulatory receptor OX40 (CD134) was targeted by ivuxolimab, a fully human IgG2 agonistic monoclonal antibody. Intravenous ivuxolimab was administered to patients every 2 weeks at six dose levels: 0.01, 0.1, 0.3, 1.5, 3 and 10 mg/kg. Of the approximately 54 dose-escalation patients, hepatocellular carcinoma was present in some 19, melanoma in approximately 15, renal cell carcinoma in 9 and head and neck cancer in 9. In the dose-escalation cohort, roughly 80% of patients were male, and the mean age was about 55 years, with a range of about 23 to 90. Prior anti-PD-1, anti-PD-L1 or anti-CTLA-4 therapy was permitted, and checkpoint inhibitors had been received by 40% to 50% of dose-escalation patients. Partial responses occurred in three dose-escalation patients, of whom one had hepatocellular carcinoma and two had cutaneous melanoma. The purpose of peripheral TCRbeta sequencing was to test whether ivuxolimab changed TCR sequence diversity and led to clonal T-cell expansion. The paper reports the monotherapy dose-escalation portion (N of about 50 patients) of the phase I ivuxolimab trial. General conclusions and limits of the study: Low levels of normalized T-cell clonal expansion were also seen in some patients who did not respond. Clonal expansion of both CD4+ and CD8+ blood T cells was observed from baseline to week 6 at doses 0.1 to 3.0 mg/kg. The antigen specificity of the peripheral T cells that underwent clonal expansion was not determined. Partial responders in the 0.1-3.0 mg/kg groups had among the lowest normalized peripheral clonal expansion, especially among CD8+ T cells. After ivuxolimab, more expanded clones were found on average in CD8+ T cells than in CD4+ T cells.

The trial excluded patients who had a history of autoimmune disease or were on systemic immunosuppression. In every dose cohort, peripheral blood was drawn for TCR sequencing at baseline, cycle 4 day 1, and cycle 7 day 1. Samples came from an open-label, multicenter, first-in-human phase I dose-escalation trial of ivuxolimab. Adults with locally advanced or metastatic head and neck squamous cell, hepatocellular, melanoma or renal cell carcinoma were enrolled in the trial. Before TCR sequencing, CD4+ T cells and CD8+ T cells from peripheral blood were sorted into separate populations. Taken from the germline V gene (reference sequence), the CDR1 and CDR2 loops are SEHNR and FQNEAQ. Including cysteine and phenylalanine, the CDR3 has 11 amino acids. The kept DNA is CDR3 alone, 33 bases in frame from the first base. To sequence the TCRbeta CDR3 region, genomic DNA was isolated from the sorted cells. TCRbeta CDR3 regions were sequenced using the immunoSEQ Assay. TCRdb limited this immuneACCESS table to in-frame rearrangements with V and J called. A share of clones is missing; checked studies link under half to unresolved V genes, and the rest is unexplained. The sample records 65,000 to 70,000 clones, about 80% of which are singletons. Of the sample, 2% to 2.5% falls within the top ten clones.

This clone was seen more than once but under ten times. Its recognized antigen is unknown. At one end the junction does not follow the germline gene, possibly because of a read error. The sample here was CD4+ or CD8+ T cells sorted from blood, taken in a trial of the OX40 agonist ivuxolimab. The TCR sequence derives from an adult with an advanced solid tumor such as melanoma, head and neck, liver or kidney cancer. Rearrangement joined TRBV7-9 to TRBJ2-5, with 7 junctional bases fitting TRBD1. The CDR3 protein: CASSGGQISHF. Here is the DNA: TGTGCCAGCAGCGGGGGACAGATCAGCCACTTC.